Sequencing of this T cell receptor (beta chain) was carried out in a study of early T cells in non-severe SARS-CoV-2 infection. Study in general: Unsorted whole blood bulk RNA was sequenced, with unpaired chains.

The TCR library protocol was used to attach unique molecular identifiers. These identifiers were attached to individual cDNA molecules. TCRdb processed the 5' RACE reads anew with MiXCR; each CDR3 protein has one entry. The table shows just under 65,000 distinct CDR3 sequences, with 7% to 10% occurring only once. J was trimmed by 7 bases and V by 0 bases; bases with no gene match: 7. The CDR3 totals 17 residues. CDR1 and CDR2 (germline): SGDLS, YYNGEE. The source material was whole blood, sampled at baseline. The gene calls are TRBV9 and TRBJ2-2, with 12 nucleotides matching TRBD2. The receptor's source is an adult who was a healthcare worker with PCR-confirmed SARS-CoV-2 infection or an uninfected control (not recorded which). CDR3 DNA sequence: TGTGCCAGCAGCGTAGGACTAGCGGGAGAATTGGGCGGGGAGCTGTTTTTT. Translating it yields CASSVGLAGELGGELFF.